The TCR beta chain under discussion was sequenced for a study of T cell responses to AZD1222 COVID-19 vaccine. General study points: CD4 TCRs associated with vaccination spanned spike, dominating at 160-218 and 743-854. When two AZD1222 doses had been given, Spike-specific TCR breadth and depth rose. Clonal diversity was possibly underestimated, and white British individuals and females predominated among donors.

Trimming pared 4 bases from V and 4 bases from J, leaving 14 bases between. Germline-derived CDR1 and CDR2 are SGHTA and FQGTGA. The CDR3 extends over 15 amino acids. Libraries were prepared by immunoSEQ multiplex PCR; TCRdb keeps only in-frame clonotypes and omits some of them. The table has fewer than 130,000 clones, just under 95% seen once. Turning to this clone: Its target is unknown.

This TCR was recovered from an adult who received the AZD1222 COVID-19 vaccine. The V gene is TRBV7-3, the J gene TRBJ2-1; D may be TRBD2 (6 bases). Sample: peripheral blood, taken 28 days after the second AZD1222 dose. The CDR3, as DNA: TGTGCCAGCAGCTCAGACGGGACTTCGTACAATGAGCAGTTCTTC. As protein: CASSSDGTSYNEQFF. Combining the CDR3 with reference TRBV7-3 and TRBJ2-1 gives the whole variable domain GAGVSQTPSNKVTEKGKYVELRCDPISGHTALYWYRQSLGQGPEFLIYFQGTGAADDSGLPNDRFFAVRPEGSVSTLKIQRTERGDSAVYLCASSSDGTSYNEQFFGPGTRLTVL.